A selection of T cell receptor beta chains follows, all from one sample in a study of blood T cell repertoires in COVID-19. Repertoires were generated with immunoSEQ multiplex PCR, while TCRdb's copy carries only in-frame clones and drops some. The sample carries 9,700 or so clones, roughly 80% recorded once. The sequenced sample was peripheral blood. These TCRs come from a man between 65 and 79 years old with active COVID-19. CDR3s leave out the opening cysteine and the closing phenylalanine or tryptophan.

j_gene	v_gene	CDR3aa
TRBJ1-1	TRBV6-5	ASSDSGTAFRAF
TRBJ2-5	TRBV9	ASSVVEGGETQY
TRBJ2-7	TRBV5-1	ASSSGTGTLAGEQY
TRBJ2-1	TRBV12-5	ASGLADHSYNEQF
TRBJ2-7	TRBV7-2	ASSYAGTGSYEQY
TRBJ2-5	TRBV15	ATSNYPGQGGKTQY
TRBJ2-2	TRBV12-3/TRBV12-4	ASSPEAGELF
TRBJ2-1	TRBV24-1	ATSDRRDYKQF
TRBJ1-2	TRBV5-8	ASSLEGASYGYT
TRBJ2-7	TRBV5-1	ASSLGTEAGYEQY
TRBJ2-7	TRBV7-6	ASSLAPGTSGIAYEQY
TRBJ2-6	TRBV28	ASRRGSSGANVLT
TRBJ2-7	TRBV11-1	ASSPQRESVRY